The rows below give T cell receptor beta chains drawn from one sample of a study of identical twins. TCRdb analysed the 5' RACE reads with MiXCR anew, one entry per CDR3 protein. The sample lists roughly 150,000 distinct CDR3 sequences; 3% to 4% were seen once. The sample consisted of memory T cells sorted from blood. The receptors were gathered from a man between 18 and 35 years old in good health. CDR3s include the opening cysteine and the closing phenylalanine or tryptophan. The listing skips clone size in some rows; elsewhere it reads once, few, many or a size class.

cdr3_aa: CATSDTRDSSYEQYF; v_call: TRBV24-1; clone_size: many; j_call: TRBJ2-7
cdr3_aa: CSAFLAGGTFSTDTQYF; v_call: TRBV20-1; clone_size: .; j_call: TRBJ2-3
cdr3_aa: CSATITEAFF; v_call: TRBV20-1; clone_size: many; j_call: TRBJ1-1
cdr3_aa: CASSDPPRSKGVGYGYTF; v_call: TRBV4-1; clone_size: many; j_call: TRBJ1-2
cdr3_aa: CAWRRETQYF; v_call: TRBV30; clone_size: many; j_call: TRBJ2-5
cdr3_aa: CASSPPLGQGYGYTF; v_call: TRBV27; clone_size: .; j_call: TRBJ1-2
cdr3_aa: CASKQGSEAFF; v_call: TRBV12-3/TRBV12-4; clone_size: many; j_call: TRBJ1-1
cdr3_aa: CASSGTFSVF; v_call: TRBV28; clone_size: many; j_call: TRBJ2-7
cdr3_aa: CASTLTGPNEKLFF; v_call: TRBV19; clone_size: few; j_call: TRBJ1-4
cdr3_aa: CASRLGWGAFF; v_call: TRBV6-1; clone_size: many; j_call: TRBJ1-1
cdr3_aa: CASSFSGSGTGELFF; v_call: TRBV7-2; clone_size: many; j_call: TRBJ2-2
cdr3_aa: CASSFSDREPDTQYF; v_call: TRBV5-1; clone_size: many; j_call: TRBJ2-3
cdr3_aa: CASSPGLVYEQYF; v_call: TRBV3-1; clone_size: many; j_call: TRBJ2-7
cdr3_aa: CASSKAGRKGYGYTF; v_call: TRBV21-1; clone_size: .; j_call: TRBJ1-2